This is a list of T cell receptor beta chains from one sample in a study of cytomegalovirus exposure and HLA in healthy donors. TCRdb keeps only in-frame clones here, not all; method: immunoSEQ multiplex PCR. The table has about 67,000 clones, approximately 92% seen once. The sequenced material came from PBMCs. All receptors derive from a woman in her twenties or thirties in good health and CMV-seropositive. Each CDR3 is given with its conserved first and last residue. The order of the fields is J gene, V gene, clone size, D gene, CDR3 protein, CDR3 DNA. The D gene is left open where the match is weak. Size is omitted from some rows. Given values are once, few, many or a class for expanded clones.

j_gene: TRBJ1-3
v_gene: TRBV28
abundance: -
d_gene: TRBD1
CDR3aa: CASSFRGRGNTIYF
CDR3nt: TGTGCCAGCAGTTTTAGGGGGCGGGGAAACACCATATATTTT

j_gene: TRBJ1-2
v_gene: TRBV5-1
abundance: -
d_gene: TRBD1
CDR3aa: CASSFDRGRGYTF
CDR3nt: TGCGCCAGCAGCTTTGACAGGGGGAGAGGCTACACCTTC

j_gene: TRBJ2-5
v_gene: TRBV6-1
abundance: -
d_gene: -
CDR3aa: CASSEVEAGARWGTQYF
CDR3nt: TGTGCCAGCAGTGAAGTGGAAGCAGGGGCACGGTGGGGGACCCAGTACTTC

j_gene: TRBJ2-3
v_gene: TRBV7-2
abundance: -
d_gene: -
CDR3aa: CASSLGADTQYF
CDR3nt: TGTGCCAGCAGCTTAGGCGCAGATACGCAGTATTTT

j_gene: TRBJ2-1
v_gene: TRBV6-5
abundance: -
d_gene: TRBD1
CDR3aa: CASRDRGNEQFF
CDR3nt: TGTGCCAGCAGGGACAGGGGGAATGAGCAGTTCTTC

j_gene: TRBJ2-1
v_gene: TRBV12-2
abundance: -
d_gene: -
CDR3aa: CASRLVSSGRNVGGSYNEQFF
CDR3nt: TGTGCAAGTCGCTTAGTCTCTAGCGGGAGGAATGTAGGAGGCTCCTACAATGAGCAGTTCTTC

j_gene: TRBJ2-1
v_gene: TRBV7-8
abundance: -
d_gene: TRBD2
CDR3aa: CASSLVGLAGGSYNEQFF
CDR3nt: TGTGCCAGCAGCTTAGTGGGGCTAGCGGGAGGTTCCTACAATGAGCAGTTCTTC

j_gene: TRBJ2-7
v_gene: TRBV28
abundance: -
d_gene: TRBD1
CDR3aa: CASTTGTGGYEQYF
CDR3nt: TGTGCCAGCACGACCGGGACAGGGGGCTACGAGCAGTACTTC

j_gene: TRBJ2-7
v_gene: TRBV27
abundance: -
d_gene: -
CDR3aa: CASSLGRSGREQYF
CDR3nt: TGTGCCAGCAGTTTGGGTCGGAGCGGTAGGGAGCAGTACTTC

j_gene: TRBJ2-1
v_gene: TRBV2
abundance: -
d_gene: TRBD2
CDR3aa: CASSEGGLAGLSYNEQFF
CDR3nt: TGCGCCAGCAGTGAAGGGGGACTAGCGGGACTCTCCTACAATGAGCAGTTCTTC

j_gene: TRBJ2-3
v_gene: TRBV10-3
abundance: -
d_gene: TRBD2
CDR3aa: CAISEGTSGRSDTQYF
CDR3nt: TGTGCCATCAGTGAGGGGACTAGCGGGAGATCGGATACGCAGTATTTT

j_gene: TRBJ2-3
v_gene: TRBV5-1
abundance: -
d_gene: -
CDR3aa: CASSLVLATTDTQYF
CDR3nt: TGCGCCAGCAGCTTGGTGCTAGCGACCACAGATACGCAGTATTTT

j_gene: TRBJ2-1
v_gene: TRBV6-4
abundance: few
d_gene: -
CDR3aa: CASSDSPSSSYNEQFF
CDR3nt: TGTGCCAGCAGTGACTCCCCCTCTAGCTCCTACAATGAGCAGTTCTTC

j_gene: TRBJ2-2
v_gene: TRBV6-5
abundance: once
d_gene: -
CDR3aa: CASRSYTGELFF
CDR3nt: TGTGCCAGCAGATCATACACCGGGGAGCTGTTTTTT

j_gene: TRBJ2-3
v_gene: TRBV28
abundance: -
d_gene: -
CDR3aa: CASSSGVDTQYF
CDR3nt: TGTGCCAGCAGTTCAGGGGTAGATACGCAGTATTTT

j_gene: TRBJ1-1
v_gene: TRBV18
abundance: -
d_gene: -
CDR3aa: CASSPYTGSF
CDR3nt: TGTGCCAGCTCACCCTATACGGGATCCTTT

j_gene: TRBJ1-1
v_gene: TRBV30
abundance: once
d_gene: TRBD1
CDR3aa: CAWRVQGFYRWTEAFF
CDR3nt: TGTGCCTGGAGGGTACAGGGGTTTTATCGGTGGACTGAAGCTTTCTTT

j_gene: TRBJ2-7
v_gene: TRBV29-1
abundance: -
d_gene: -
CDR3aa: CSVERQGPLPEQYF
CDR3nt: TGCAGCGTTGAGAGGCAGGGGCCCCTTCCCGAGCAGTACTTC

j_gene: TRBJ1-5
v_gene: TRBV2
abundance: -
d_gene: -
CDR3aa: CASSGDRFNQPQHF
CDR3nt: TGTGCCAGCAGCGGAGACAGGTTCAATCAGCCCCAGCATTTT

j_gene: TRBJ2-5
v_gene: TRBV29-1
abundance: once
d_gene: -
CDR3aa: CSVDRGTVGETQYF
CDR3nt: TGCAGCGTTGATAGGGGAACCGTCGGGGAGACCCAGTACTTC

j_gene: TRBJ2-7
v_gene: TRBV2
abundance: -
d_gene: TRBD2
CDR3aa: CASTGTSVSYEQYF
CDR3nt: TGTGCCAGCACCGGGACTAGCGTTTCCTACGAGCAGTACTTC

j_gene: TRBJ2-4
v_gene: TRBV10-3
abundance: few
d_gene: TRBD1
CDR3aa: CAISNDRGAKNIQYF
CDR3nt: TGTGCCATCAGTAACGACAGGGGAGCCAAAAACATTCAGTACTTC

j_gene: TRBJ2-7
v_gene: TRBV19
abundance: -
d_gene: -
CDR3aa: CASSMSQYSYEQYF
CDR3nt: TGTGCCAGTAGTATGTCACAGTACTCCTACGAGCAGTACTTC

j_gene: TRBJ2-7
v_gene: TRBV28
abundance: -
d_gene: -
CDR3aa: CASNQGRSRVHEQYF
CDR3nt: TGTGCCAGCAATCAAGGGAGGTCTCGCGTCCACGAGCAGTACTTC

j_gene: TRBJ1-2
v_gene: TRBV5-1
abundance: -
d_gene: TRBD1
CDR3aa: CASSLAQTGVEGYTF
CDR3nt: TGCGCCAGCAGCTTGGCCCAGACAGGGGTGGAAGGCTACACCTTC